This T cell receptor (beta chain) was identified during a study of blood T cell repertoires in COVID-19. Study-wide background: The United States, Italy and Spain were the sources of the acute and convalescent COVID-19 samples.

The germline V gene encodes CDR1 SGHTA and CDR2 FQGTGA. V gave up 5 bases and J gave up 7 bases; unmatched junction bases: 11. The CDR3 loop spans 15 amino acids. In the authors' methods: The authors estimated nucleated cell counts from reference gene primer amplification. TCRdb's table, derived via immunoSEQ multiplex PCR, lists solely in-frame clones and lacks some. That table is the source of V, J and clone size, and D and trimming were worked out from the DNA. This sample has around 75,000 clones, with around 89% found just once. The specimen sequenced was peripheral blood. V usage is TRBV7-3 and J usage is TRBJ2-5, with 9 bases lining up with TRBD2. This TCR derives from a man aged 60 to 75 with acute or convalescent COVID-19. The CDR3 protein is CASSTIAGGIGTQYF. Written as DNA, the CDR3 is TGTGCCAGCAGCACCATTGCGGGGGGGATTGGGACCCAGTACTTC.